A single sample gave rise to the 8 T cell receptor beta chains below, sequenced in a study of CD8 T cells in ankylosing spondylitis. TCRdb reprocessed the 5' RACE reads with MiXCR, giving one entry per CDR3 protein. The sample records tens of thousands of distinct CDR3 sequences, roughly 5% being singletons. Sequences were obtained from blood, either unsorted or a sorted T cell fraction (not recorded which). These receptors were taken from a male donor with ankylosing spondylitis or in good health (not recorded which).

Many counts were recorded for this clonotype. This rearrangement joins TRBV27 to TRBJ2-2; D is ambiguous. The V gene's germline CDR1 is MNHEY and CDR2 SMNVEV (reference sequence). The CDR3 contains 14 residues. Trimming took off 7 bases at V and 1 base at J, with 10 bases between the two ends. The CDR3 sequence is CASNMRMNTGELFF. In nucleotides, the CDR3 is TGTGCCAGCAACATGAGGATGAACACCGGGGAGCTGTTTTTT.

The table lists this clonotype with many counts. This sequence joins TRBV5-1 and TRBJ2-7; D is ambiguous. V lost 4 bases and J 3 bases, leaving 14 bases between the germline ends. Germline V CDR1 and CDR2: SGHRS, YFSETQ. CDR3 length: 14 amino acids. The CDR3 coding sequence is TGCGCCAGCAGCCTGGGTGGGATGGACTACGAGCAGTACTTC. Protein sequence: CASSLGGMDYEQYF.

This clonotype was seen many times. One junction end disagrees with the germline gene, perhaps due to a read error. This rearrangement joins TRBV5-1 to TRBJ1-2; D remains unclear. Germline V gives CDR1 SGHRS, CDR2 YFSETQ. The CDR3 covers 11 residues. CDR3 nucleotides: TGCGCCAGCAGCTTGAACTCTGGCTACACCTTC. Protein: CASSLNSGYTF.

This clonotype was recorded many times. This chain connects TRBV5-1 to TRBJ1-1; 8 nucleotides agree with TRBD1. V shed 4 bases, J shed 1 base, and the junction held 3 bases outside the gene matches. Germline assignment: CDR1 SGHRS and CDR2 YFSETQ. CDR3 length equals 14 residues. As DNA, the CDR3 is TGCGCCAGCAGCATAGGGACAGGGAACACTGAAGCTTTCTTT. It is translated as CASSIGTGNTEAFF.

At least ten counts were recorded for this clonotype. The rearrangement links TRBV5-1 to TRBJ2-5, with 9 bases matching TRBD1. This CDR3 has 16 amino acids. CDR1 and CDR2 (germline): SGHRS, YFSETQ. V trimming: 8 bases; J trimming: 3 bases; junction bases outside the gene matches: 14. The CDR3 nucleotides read TGCGCCAGAAACTCCCGGGACAGGGCTTGGAAAGAGACCCAGTACTTC. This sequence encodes CARNSRDRAWKETQYF. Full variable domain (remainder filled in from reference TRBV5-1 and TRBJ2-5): KAGVTQTPRYLIKTRGQQVTLSCSPISGHRSVSWYQQTPGQGLQFLFEYFSETQRNKGNFPGRFSGRQFSNSRSEMNVSTLELGDSALYLCARNSRDRAWKETQYFGPGTRLLVL.

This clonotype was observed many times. CDR3 nucleotide sequence: TGCGCCAGCAGCCAAGATAGGTATAGCTCACATGCGGATACGCAGTATTTT. Protein sequence: CASSQDRYSSHADTQYF. The chain employs TRBV4-3 and TRBJ2-3, with D hard to call. The germline V gene has CDR1 LGHNA and CDR2 YSLEER. CDR3 length equals 17 residues. Trimming cost V 0 bases and J 6 bases, with 19 bases left between them.

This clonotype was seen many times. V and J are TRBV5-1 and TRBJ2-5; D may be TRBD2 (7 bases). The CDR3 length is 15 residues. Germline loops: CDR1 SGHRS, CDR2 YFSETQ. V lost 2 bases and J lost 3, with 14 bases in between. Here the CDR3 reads CASSFRGASEETQYF. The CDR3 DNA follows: TGCGCCAGCAGCTTTCGGGGGGCCTCAGAAGAGACCCAGTACTTC. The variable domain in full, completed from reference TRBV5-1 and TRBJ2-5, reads KAGVTQTPRYLIKTRGQQVTLSCSPISGHRSVSWYQQTPGQGLQFLFEYFSETQRNKGNFPGRFSGRQFSNSRSEMNVSTLELGDSALYLCASSFRGASEETQYFGPGTRLLVL.

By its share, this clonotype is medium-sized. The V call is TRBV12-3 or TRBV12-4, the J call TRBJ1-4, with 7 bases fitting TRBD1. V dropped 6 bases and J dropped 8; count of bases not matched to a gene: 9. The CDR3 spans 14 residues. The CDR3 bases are TGTGCCAGCAGAGCCGGGACAGAGGGGGAAAAACTGTTTTTT. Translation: CASRAGTEGEKLFF.